This T cell receptor (beta chain) was recovered during a study of regulatory T cells in long-lasting Graves disease. Trimming took off 5 bases at V and 9 bases at J, with 12 bases between the two ends. Looked up from germline, CDR1 is SGDLS and CDR2 is YYNGEE. The CDR3 spans 12 residues. Libraries of TCR beta came from iRepertoire HTBI primers plus Arm-PCR of CDR3 regions. TCRdb reprocessed the multiplex PCR reads via MiXCR and lists one record per CDR3 protein. The sample lists some 350,000 distinct CDR3 sequences; 15% to 20% were seen once. The time point: newly diagnosed GD, antithyroid drugs for less than 3 months. With RNA extracted from PBMCs as input, the TCR library was made. The sample also formed part of further work on T cells in Graves' hyperthyroidism and ophthalmopathy.

The sequence derives from a young woman with Graves disease. The gene calls are TRBV9 and TRBJ2-1; D gene ambiguous. The input for sequencing was peripheral blood mononuclear cells (PBMCs), taken at new diagnosis, from a patient treated with antithyroid drugs. The CDR3 DNA reads TGTGCCAGCAGAGGGATGACCCGTGAGCAGTTCTTC. Translating gives CASRGMTREQFF.